Each of the 16 T cell receptor beta chains below was sequenced from the same sample in a study of shared clonotypes between healthy human individuals. The repertoire was sequenced with immunoSEQ multiplex PCR; TCRdb's copy has only in-frame clones and lacks some. The data contain under 650,000 clones, about 95% of them singletons. What was sequenced was naive CD4+ T cells sorted from blood. Subset defined: CD45RA+ positively selected. The receptor set was obtained from a woman aged 30 to 39 in good health.

The genes are TRBV6-6 and TRBJ1-3, with no clear D. The CDR3 has 15 amino acids. Germline values: CDR1 MNHNY, CDR2 SVGAGI (reference sequence). Trimming pared 5 bases from V and 2 bases from J, leaving 13 bases between. The CDR3 region has the DNA TGTGCCAGCAGTAACGTGTGGGGAACTGGAAACACCATATATTTT. As protein: CASSNVWGTGNTIYF.

V is TRBV28 and J is TRBJ1-5, with 7 bases fitting TRBD1. This CDR3 comprises 15 residues. With V trimmed by 1 base and J by 7 bases, 7 bases remained unmatched. From germline, CDR1 is MDHEN and CDR2 SYDVKM. The CDR3 spells CASSLSPQGWQPQHF. DNA for the CDR3: TGTGCCAGCAGTTTATCCCCACAGGGGTGGCAGCCCCAGCATTTT.

The chain couples TRBV6-5 to TRBJ2-7; 7 bases are a match to TRBD2. The CDR3 extends over 14 amino acids. The J segment lost 7 bases and the V segment lost 5 bases, leaving 11 bases of the junction unmatched. The germline V gene has CDR1 MNHEY and CDR2 SVGAGI. CDR3 sequence (DNA): TGTGCCAGCAGTAAGACTAGCAGTCGGAGAGAGCAGTACTTC. Translated: CASSKTSSRREQYF.

The V gene is TRBV5-1, the J gene TRBJ1-2; no reliable D call. The CDR3 sequence is 14 residues long. The germline V gene has CDR1 SGHRS and CDR2 YFSETQ. The germline V and J ends were trimmed by 0 bases and 0 bases, with 6 bases remaining between them. The CDR3 nucleotides are TGCGCCAGCAGCTTGGAGGCAGCTAACTATGGCTACACCTTC. Protein: CASSLEAANYGYTF.

The chain combines TRBV28 with TRBJ1-1; 7 bases match TRBD1. Germline V gene sequence: CDR1 MDHEN, CDR2 SYDVKM. This CDR3 has 13 residues. The V gene end was trimmed by 4 bases and the J gene end by 2 bases; junction bases not matched to a gene: 1. This CDR3 is CASSWDSNTEAFF. The CDR3 DNA is TGTGCCAGCAGTTGGGACAGCAACACTGAAGCTTTCTTT.

Comment on this clone: Additional DNA sequences in this sample encode the identical CDR3. V is TRBV28 and J is TRBJ2-7; either TRBD1 or TRBD2 may supply D (5 bases each). Trimming took 5 bases from V and 0 from J, leaving 14 bases between them. Per the germline V gene, CDR1 is MDHEN and CDR2 is SYDVKM. The CDR3 extends over 15 amino acids. In nucleotides, the CDR3 is TGTGCCAGCAGTCCCGGGACGGCAAGCTCCTACGAGCAGTACTTC. Protein sequence: CASSPGTASSYEQYF. The full variable domain, rest sourced from reference TRBV28 and TRBJ2-7, is DVKVTQSSRYLVKRTGEKVFLECVQDMDHENMFWYRQDPGLGLRLIYFSYDVKMKEKGDIPEGYSVSREKKERFSLILESASTNQTSMYLCASSPGTASSYEQYFGPGTRLTVT.

V is TRBV28 and J is TRBJ2-7; D uncertain. V was cut by 1 base and J by 2 bases, with 6 bases left in between. Germline V gives CDR1 MDHEN, CDR2 SYDVKM. The CDR3 covers 13 residues. In DNA, the CDR3 is TGTGCCAGCAGTTTATTAAACACCTACGAGCAGTACTTC. As protein: CASSLLNTYEQYF.

The V and J genes are TRBV6-5 and TRBJ1-1, with TRBD1 as a possible D gene (6 bases). The germline V and J ends were trimmed by 6 bases and 1 base, with 12 bases remaining between them. CDR1 is MNHEY and CDR2 is SVGAGI in the germline V gene. This CDR3 has 14 amino acids. The CDR3 loop reads CASRTGTTNTEAFF. DNA for the CDR3: TGTGCCAGCAGAACCGGGACAACGAACACTGAAGCTTTCTTT.

The chain combines TRBV2 with TRBJ2-1; 11 bases fit TRBD2. Germline V CDR1 and CDR2: SNHLY, FYNNEI. The CDR3 is 15 amino acids. Trimming at V came to 6 bases and at J to 7 bases, leaving 8 bases not matched to a gene. The CDR3 bases are TGTGCCAGCAGGACAGGACTAGCGGGTAGGAATGAGCAGTTCTTC. This encodes CASRTGLAGRNEQFF.

As for this clone: Other nucleotide sequences in the sample specify the same CDR3. V gene TRBV18 combines with J gene TRBJ1-2, with 7 bases fitting TRBD1. The V segment lost 3 bases and the J segment 4 bases; nucleotides outside the gene matches: 2. The CDR3 spans 13 residues. Germline CDR1 is KGHSH and CDR2 is LQKENI. This CDR3 reads CASSPGQSYGYTF. CDR3 nucleotide sequence: TGTGCCAGCTCACCGGGACAGAGCTATGGCTACACCTTC.

The genes are TRBV30 and TRBJ2-1; no reliable D call. Germline V gives CDR1 GTSNPN, CDR2 SVGIG (reference sequence). The CDR3 covers 14 residues. Trimming removed 5 bases from V and 0 bases from J, with 11 bases in between. For the CDR3, the DNA is TGTGCCTGGGGGATCCTGAGCTCCTACAATGAGCAGTTCTTC. Amino acids: CAWGILSSYNEQFF.

The chain links TRBV28 to TRBJ2-5, with TRBD2 identical over 15 bases. Germline V gene data show CDR1 as MDHEN and CDR2 as SYDVKM. The trim removed 5 bases at V and 10 bases at J, leaving 8 bases unmatched. The CDR3 sequence is 15 residues long. This CDR3 is CASSLGLAGGRGQYF. CDR3 sequence (DNA): TGTGCCAGCAGTCTTGGACTAGCGGGAGGGAGGGGCCAGTACTTC.

This chain uses TRBV5-1 with TRBJ2-7, with unresolved D. Trimming removed 7 bases from V and 4 bases from J, with 15 bases in between. The germline V gene has CDR1 SGHRS and CDR2 YFSETQ. The CDR3 contains 13 residues. The CDR3 coding sequence is TGCGCCAGCCGCCGTGAAGGGCTTTACGAGCAGTACTTC. This gives the protein CASRREGLYEQYF.

CDR3 coding DNA: TGTGCCAGCAGTTGGACCCAACCTGGAGGTCAGCCCCAGCATTTT. Encoded protein: CASSWTQPGGQPQHF. The chain has TRBV6-1 and TRBJ1-5; D is ambiguous. Germline CDR1 and CDR2: MNHNS and SASEGT. CDR3 length: 15 amino acids. Trimming shortened V by 5 bases and J by 6 bases, and 17 bases separated the two germline ends.

CDR3 amino acids: CASSLVTQGGEQYF. The CDR3 nucleotides read TGCGCCAGCAGCTTGGTCACCCAGGGGGGCGAGCAGTACTTC. The chain couples TRBV5-1 to TRBJ2-7; D is perhaps TRBD1 (7 bases). CDR3 length equals 14 residues. The V gene's germline CDR1 is SGHRS and CDR2 YFSETQ. The V and J ends lost 0 bases and 6 bases respectively, with 13 bases between them.

The rearrangement uses TRBV28 and TRBJ2-7; the match to TRBD2 covers 11 bases. Trimming took 6 bases from V and 6 from J; bases not matched to a gene: 13. This CDR3 has 16 amino acids. Germline CDR1 and CDR2: MDHEN and SYDVKM. CDR3 in amino acids: CASSPAPLAGGPEQYF. In DNA form, the CDR3 reads TGTGCCAGCAGCCCAGCTCCCCTAGCGGGAGGTCCCGAGCAGTACTTC.